This entry lists 32 T cell receptor beta chains sequenced from one sample in a study of blood T cells in healthy people across ages. Together with a sample-barcoded 5' primer, a J-beta primer mix was included in a second PCR lasting about 7 to 12 cycles. TCRdb re-called the 5' RACE reads with MiXCR, one entry per CDR3 protein. The sample includes some 710,000 distinct CDR3 sequences, 20% to 25% seen only once; the top ten take about 22%. Sequencing was done on a sample of blood. These TCRs come from a man in his 70s in good health.

The table lists this clonotype with many counts. V gene TRBV12-3 or TRBV12-4 combines with J gene TRBJ2-7; D uncertain. The CDR3 is 12 amino acids. V lost 3 bases to trimming and J lost 7 bases, with 10 bases between them. Here the CDR3 DNA reads TGTGCCAGCAGTTTGAATGGGAAAGAGCAGTACGTC. Translated: CASSLNGKEQYV.

CDR3 region: CSARRAGGNEQFF. In nucleotides, the CDR3 is TGCAGTGCTAGGAGGGCAGGGGGTAATGAGCAGTTCTTC. This rearrangement joins TRBV20-1 to TRBJ2-1; 7 bases map to TRBD1. J was trimmed by 7 bases and V by 3 bases; bases with no gene match: 6. The germline V gene encodes CDR1 DFQATT and CDR2 SNEGSKA (reference sequence). The CDR3 consists of 13 residues.

The chain employs TRBV4-3 and TRBJ1-2; D unresolved. Per germline, CDR1 LGHNA and CDR2 YSLEER. CDR3 size: 17 residues. The V gene lost 6 bases and the J gene lost 0 bases, with 20 bases spanning the gap. CDR3 protein: CASRRFTGSGSNYGYTF. DNA for the CDR3: TGCGCCAGCAGACGTTTTACGGGCAGTGGATCTAACTATGGCTACACCTTC.

The V call is TRBV6-2 or TRBV6-3, the J call TRBJ2-3, with D unresolved. Germline V gene lookup returns CDR1 MNHEY and CDR2 SVGEGT. CDR3 length: 15 residues. The ends were cut back, 2 bases at V and 2 bases at J, with 11 bases in the middle. The CDR3, as DNA: TGTGCCAGCAGTTACAACGAGGACCACACAGATACGCAGTATTTT. This sequence encodes CASSYNEDHTDTQYF.

This clonotype was observed a few times. This chain links TRBV5-1 with TRBJ2-3; D is ambiguous. V was clipped by 0 bases and J by 0 bases, with 11 bases between them. Germline V gene lookup returns CDR1 SGHRS and CDR2 YFSETQ. The CDR3 extends over 16 amino acids. CDR3 sequence reads: CASSLAMGTSTDTQYF. DNA for the CDR3: TGCGCCAGCAGCTTGGCTATGGGAACCAGCACAGATACGCAGTATTTT.

The CDR3 spells CASRRGLQRGPFTDTQYF. The CDR3 coding sequence is TGTGCCAGCAGGAGGGGGCTACAGCGGGGTCCCTTCACAGATACGCAGTATTTT. The chain links TRBV2 to TRBJ2-3, with D possibly called TRBD1 or TRBD2 (7 bases each). The germline CDR1 and CDR2 sequences are SNHLY and FYNNEI. This CDR3 comprises 18 residues. The V and J ends lost 6 bases and 2 bases respectively, with 24 bases between them.

This clonotype was detected only a few times. This chain links TRBV6-5 with TRBJ2-3; tentatively, D is TRBD2 (6 bases). The CDR3 runs to 15 residues. V was cut by 6 bases and J by 9 bases, with 22 bases left in between. Germline values: CDR1 MNHEY, CDR2 SVGAGI. The chain's CDR3 is CASSSTTFDRGTQYF. The CDR3 region has the DNA TGTGCCAGCAGCTCGACTACTTTTGACCGGGGGACGCAGTATTTT.

This clonotype was found a few times. V gene TRBV6-5 combines with J gene TRBJ1-3; maybe TRBD1 (5 bases). The length of the CDR3 is 17 residues. Per the germline V gene, CDR1 is MNHEY and CDR2 is SVGAGI. Trimming took 4 bases from V and 2 from J, leaving 18 bases between them. The CDR3 spells CASSWDGAGTAGNTIYF. CDR3 nucleotides: TGTGCCAGCAGTTGGGACGGTGCCGGCACGGCTGGAAACACCATATATTTT.

The chain couples TRBV10-3 to TRBJ2-7; tentative D call: TRBD1 (6 bases). V was trimmed by 6 bases and J by 6 bases, leaving 18 bases between them. The CDR3 is made up of 14 amino acids. Germline CDR1 is ENHRY and CDR2 is SYGVKD. In DNA form, the CDR3 reads TGTGCCATCAGCGACGGACAGAAAGGGGGCGAGCAGTACGTC. Its protein product is CAISDGQKGGEQYV.

Written as DNA, the CDR3 is TGTGCCAGCAGCTACGTCGGCGGGAACGAGCAGTACGTC. Translated, it gives CASSYVGGNEQYV. The rearrangement uses TRBV2 and TRBJ2-7, with D possibly being TRBD2 (6 bases). The CDR3 spans 13 residues. Germline values: CDR1 SNHLY, CDR2 FYNNEI. V lost 6 bases and J lost 5, with 14 bases in between.

This clonotype was seen a single time. The chain carries TRBV6-1 and TRBJ2-4; D may be TRBD1 (5 bases). The ends were cut back, 8 bases at V and 3 bases at J, with 14 bases in the middle. The CDR3 is 14 amino acids. Germline values: CDR1 MNHNS, CDR2 SASEGT. Here the CDR3 reads CASAGIMVKNIQYF. For the CDR3, the DNA is TGTGCCAGCGCAGGGATAATGGTCAAAAACATTCAGTACTTC.

In its sample, this clonotype was seen a few times. The chain joins TRBV20-1 to TRBJ2-1; 9 bases line up with TRBD2. V gave up 3 bases and J gave up 9 bases; unmatched junction bases: 3. CDR1 DFQATT and CDR2 SNEGSKA come from the germline V gene (reference sequence). The CDR3 is 12 amino acids. The CDR3 DNA is TGCAGTGCTAGGGGACTAGCAGGTGAGCAGTTCTTC. It yields the protein CSARGLAGEQFF.

The table lists this clonotype with a few counts. This chain links TRBV12-3 or TRBV12-4 with TRBJ2-5; possibly TRBD1 for D (6 bases). The DNA end is a closer match to TRBJ2-7, so the J assignment may be wrong. This CDR3 contains 14 residues. CDR3 in DNA: TGTGCCAGCAGTTCCGTTTGGGGGCTATACGAGCAGTACTTC. Its translation is CASSSVWGLYEQYF.

In this sample, this clonotype turned up many times. The gene calls are TRBV7-2 and TRBJ2-7, with D perhaps TRBD2 (5 bases). The CDR3 is 15 amino acids. Trimming removed 4 bases at V and 1 base at J, with 14 bases between. The germline gives CDR1 SGHTA, CDR2 FQGNSA. The CDR3 spells CASSYMTGSSYEQYV. The CDR3 bases are TGTGCCAGCAGCTATATGACGGGGTCATCCTACGAGCAGTACGTC.

V gene TRBV5-1 combines with J gene TRBJ1-3; D perhaps matches TRBD1 (5 bases). The germline gives CDR1 SGHRS, CDR2 YFSETQ. V was shortened by 0 bases and J by 0 bases, with 10 bases between the two germline ends. The CDR3 runs 16 residues. The chain's CDR3 is CASSLDRLTSGNTIYF. CDR3 coding DNA: TGCGCCAGCAGCTTGGACAGGTTGACCTCTGGAAACACCATATATTTT.

In this sample, this clonotype turned up a few times. This chain links TRBV20-1 with TRBJ1-1; TRBD1 aligns across 9 bases. This CDR3 has 15 amino acids. Germline trimming cut 3 bases from V and 8 bases from J; bases unmatched to any gene: 13. In germline, CDR1 is DFQATT, CDR2 SNEGSKA (reference sequence). The CDR3 is CSASREPGTGWEAFF. The CDR3 coding sequence is TGCAGTGCTAGCCGAGAGCCCGGGACAGGGTGGGAAGCTTTCTTT.

This clonotype has a handful of counts. The chain uses TRBV9 and TRBJ1-2; perhaps TRBD1 as D (6 bases). The CDR3 consists of 14 residues. Germline values: CDR1 SGDLS, CDR2 YYNGEE. Trimming cost V 0 bases and J 5 bases, with 11 bases left between them. The CDR3 nucleotides are TGTGCCAGCAGCGTAGGCAGGGGTGGATATGGCTACACCTTC. Translated: CASSVGRGGYGYTF.

A few counts support this clonotype. The rearrangement joins TRBV29-1 to TRBJ2-1; D tentatively reads TRBD1 or TRBD2 (5 bases each). CDR3 size: 12 residues. The V end lost 4 bases, the J end lost 6 bases, and 10 bases lay between the germline ends. Germline CDR1 SQVTM, CDR2 ANQGSEA. This CDR3 is CSVAVGGNEQFF. The DNA of the CDR3 is TGCAGCGTTGCTGTTGGGGGCAATGAGCAGTTCTTC.

The V call is TRBV7-2, the J call TRBJ2-5; 9 bases are shared with TRBD2. CDR3 length equals 12 residues. CDR1 is SGHTA, CDR2 FQGNSA, per germline. J gave up 9 bases and V 3 bases, and 2 bases lay outside the gene matches. CDR3 sequence reads: CASSFRGGAQYF. The CDR3 region has the DNA TGTGCCAGCAGCTTCCGCGGGGGGGCCCAGTACTTC.

This clonotype was detected a few times. The chain recombines TRBV14 with TRBJ2-5; D assignment may be TRBD1 or TRBD2 (5 bases each). The CDR3 has 14 amino acids. Germline V gene data show CDR1 as SGHDN and CDR2 as FVKESK. The V and J ends lost 0 bases and 11 bases respectively, with 16 bases between them. For the CDR3, the DNA is TGTGCCAGCAGCCAAGACGGGACCCGGAGAGAGCAGTACTTC. Translation: CASSQDGTRREQYF.

The chain uses TRBV12-3 or TRBV12-4 and TRBJ1-2; 10 bases are a match to TRBD1. CDR3 length equals 17 residues. Trimming cost V 5 bases and J 0 bases; bases outside gene matches: 9. CDR3 nucleotide sequence: TGTGCCAGCAGTGGGGTAGGACAGGGGGGAGCTAACTATGGCTACACCTTC. This sequence encodes CASSGVGQGGANYGYTF.

This chain joins TRBV14 and TRBJ1-1; D may be TRBD1 (5 bases). This CDR3 is built from 18 residues. CDR1 is SGHDN, CDR2 FVKESK, per germline. Between the trimmed V and J ends, which lost 0 bases and 3 bases, there was a span of 20 bases. The CDR3 DNA sequence: TGTGCCAGCAGCCAAGATGTACCTTCCTGGGGGGTTCACACTGAAGCTTTCTTT. This sequence encodes CASSQDVPSWGVHTEAFF. The full variable domain, rest sourced from reference TRBV14 and TRBJ1-1, is EAGVTQFPSHSVIEKGQTVTLRCDPISGHDNLYWYRRVMGKEIKFLLHFVKESKQDESGMPNNRFLAERTGGTYSTLKVQPAELEDSGVYFCASSQDVPSWGVHTEAFFGQGTRLTVV.

The CDR3 loop reads CASSFLDRGFEKLFF. The CDR3, as DNA: TGTGCCAGCAGTTTTTTGGACAGGGGATTTGAAAAACTGTTTTTT. The rearrangement joins TRBV28 to TRBJ1-4, with TRBD1 matching 9 bases. The CDR3 totals 15 residues. The germline CDR1 and CDR2 sequences are MDHEN and SYDVKM. Trimming took 3 bases from V and 7 from J; bases not matched to a gene: 6.

The V and J genes are TRBV3-1 and TRBJ2-7, with 9 bases matching TRBD1. Germline lookup yields CDR1 LGHDT and CDR2 YNNKEL (reference sequence). After removal of 2 bases from V and 5 bases from J, the junction contained 13 bases not matched to a gene. The CDR3 runs 17 residues. CDR3 residues: CASSQYRDRAVKNEQYF. The DNA for the CDR3 is TGTGCCAGCAGCCAATACCGGGACAGGGCCGTGAAAAACGAGCAGTACTTC.

This clonotype showed up just a few times. The CDR3 bases are TGTGCCAGCTCACCAGAGACGTCGGGAGAAAAACTGTTTTTT. Its protein is CASSPETSGEKLFF. The rearrangement links TRBV18 to TRBJ1-4; unclear D gene. Germline CDR1 and CDR2: KGHSH and LQKENI. The CDR3 runs to 14 residues. Trimming took 2 bases from V and 8 from J, leaving 12 bases between them.

The chain uses TRBV5-1 and TRBJ2-5; TRBD1 matches at 8 bases. The ends lost 4 bases at V and 2 bases at J; junction bases unmatched: 4. This CDR3 is built from 14 residues. Germline V gene sequence: CDR1 SGHRS, CDR2 YFSETQ. This chain's CDR3 is CASSQGAGQETQYF. The DNA for the CDR3 is TGCGCCAGCAGCCAGGGGGCAGGTCAAGAGACCCAGTACTTC.

Concerning this clonotype: A much bigger clone sits one base away, suggesting this may be a read error. J is TRBJ2-7 and V is TRBV4-1, with a tentative D call TRBD1 (5 bases). The V and J ends lost 2 bases and 3 bases respectively, with 11 bases between them. The CDR3 totals 14 residues. Germline CDR1 MGHRA, CDR2 YSYEKL. The DNA for the CDR3 is TGCGCCAGCAGCCAAAATCAGGGTGTCTACGAGCAGTACGTC. This translates into CASSQNQGVYEQYV.

The chain recombines TRBV20-1 with TRBJ1-2; TRBD1 is a possible D gene (6 bases). Germline lookup yields CDR1 DFQATT and CDR2 SNEGSKA (reference sequence). The CDR3 has 13 residues. V lost 7 bases and J lost 7, with 19 bases in between. CDR3 protein: CSGSTGLVCGYTF. In DNA form, the CDR3 reads TGCAGTGGGTCGACAGGTCTAGTCTGTGGCTACACCTTC.

V and J are TRBV6-4 and TRBJ2-3; 9 bases are shared with TRBD2. CDR1 is MRHNA and CDR2 is SNTAGT in the germline V gene. CDR3 length: 15 residues. Unmatched junction bases numbered 3, after V lost 0 bases and J lost 5 bases. CDR3 sequence (DNA): TGTGCCAGCAGTGACTCGGCGGGAGGGGGAGATACGCAGTATTTT. This gives the protein CASSDSAGGGDTQYF.

A few counts support this clonotype. The V gene is TRBV28, the J gene TRBJ2-1; weak D call: TRBD1 (6 bases). Germline V gene data show CDR1 as MDHEN and CDR2 as SYDVKM. Trimming pared 6 bases from V and 4 bases from J, leaving 10 bases between. The CDR3 consists of 13 residues. DNA of the CDR3: TGTGCCAGCAGGGGGGCCTTATACAATGAGCAGTTCTTC. Encoded protein: CASRGALYNEQFF.

The chain recombines TRBV29-1 with TRBJ1-1, with no clear D. Germline CDR1 reads SQVTM; CDR2 reads ANQGSEA. V gave up 4 bases and J gave up 4 bases, with 7 bases separating them. The CDR3 has 11 residues. This chain's CDR3 is CSVGWSTEAFF. The DNA of the CDR3 is TGCAGCGTTGGGTGGAGCACTGAAGCTTTCTTT.

The rearrangement joins TRBV12-3 or TRBV12-4 to TRBJ2-7, with no clear D. The CDR3 consists of 13 residues. The V gene lost 2 bases and the J gene lost 0 bases, with 5 bases spanning the gap. CDR3 DNA sequence: TGTGCCAGCAGTTTATTCCACTCCTACGAGCAGTACTTC. Protein: CASSLFHSYEQYF.